A single sample gave rise to the 17 T cell receptor beta chains below, sequenced in a study of tumor-infiltrating lymphocytes in primary liver carcinoma. Extraction of RNA together with DNA used about 17-30 mg of unsorted bulk tissue. A primer matching the constant region was used to make TCR beta cDNA from 500 to 650 ng of total RNA. For TCR beta, libraries were produced by three nested multiplex PCR rounds using slightly modified ARM-PCR. Investigators reported that the first two PCR rounds, at approximately 11 cycles each, used TRBV1-TRBV30 forward primers with a C-beta reverse primer. One entry per CDR3 protein results from TCRdb running MiXCR on the multiplex PCR reads. The sample lists over 40,000 distinct CDR3 sequences, about 78% occurring once. Material for sequencing was liver tumor tissue from sampling region 5. This sample's subset: tumor region T5, tumor centre. The source of these receptors is a man aged 40-50 years with primary liver carcinoma and hepatitis B virus infection.

This clonotype was seen many times. The missing conserved phenylalanine or tryptophan at the end of this CDR3 makes a read error likely. The chain employs TRBV5-4 and TRBJ2-7, with no clear D. The CDR3 is made up of 12 amino acids. Germline V gives CDR1 SGHNT, CDR2 YYREEE (reference sequence). V was cut by 2 bases and J by 4 bases, with 7 bases left in between. CDR3 in amino acids: CASSLGAYEQYL. CDR3 DNA sequence: TGTGCCAGCAGCTTAGGAGCGTACGAGCAGTACCTC.

Points on this clonotype: The junction and the germline gene differ at one end; a read error may be behind it. The V and J genes are TRBV20-1 and TRBJ2-1; a weak D match, TRBD2 (5 bases). The CDR3 contains 15 residues. Germline assignment: CDR1 DFQATT and CDR2 SNEGSKA (reference sequence). CDR3 in amino acids: CSATNAVGVGDERFF. CDR3 DNA: TGCAGTGCGACAAACGCGGTAGGCGTCGGGGATGAGCGGTTCTTC.

About this clonotype itself: A read error may explain this, as a much larger clone is one base away. The chain couples TRBV11-1 to TRBJ2-1, with 14 bases aligning to TRBD2. From germline, CDR1 is SGHAT and CDR2 FQDESV (reference sequence). The CDR3 is made up of 17 amino acids. CDR3 nucleotides: TGTACCAGCAGCCTGGGACTAGCGGGAGAAGTTGACAATGAGCAGTTCTTC. Protein: CTSSLGLAGEVDNEQFF.

The V gene is TRBV10-2, the J gene TRBJ2-7; 11 bases are a match to TRBD1. The junction had 9 bases not matched to a gene; V was cut back by 3 bases and J by 2 bases. In germline, CDR1 is WSHSY, CDR2 SAAADI. This CDR3 has 17 residues. The CDR3 here is CASSEIRSGQGAYEQYF. CDR3 DNA: TGCGCCAGCAGTGAAATAAGATCGGGACAGGGGGCCTACGAGCAGTACTTC.

This clonotype has a handful of counts. One end of the junction fails to match germline, which may point to a read error. This rearrangement joins TRBV11-1 to TRBJ2-3; D possibly matches TRBD1 or TRBD2 (5 bases each). The germline V gene has CDR1 SGHAT and CDR2 FQDESV (reference sequence). The CDR3 runs to 19 residues. The CDR3 protein is CASGSGGSSVGARTDTQYF. DNA for the CDR3: TGTGCCAGCGGTTCTGGGGGAAGCTCTGTTGGAGCCCGCACAGATACGCAATATTTT. The entire variable domain, with the rest obtained from reference TRBV11-1 and TRBJ2-3, is as follows: EAEVAQSPRYKITEKSQAVAFWCDPISGHATLYWYRQILGQGPELLVQFQDESVVDDSQLPKDRFSAERLKGVDSTLKIQPAELGDSAMYLCASGSGGSSVGARTDTQYFGPGTRLTVL.

Remarks on this clonotype: At one end, the junction sequence differs from germline, possibly due to a read error. The genes are TRBV11-3 and TRBJ2-7; 7 bases align to TRBD2. The CDR3 runs to 14 residues. Per the germline V gene, CDR1 is SGHNT and CDR2 is YENEEA. The CDR3 bases are TGTGACAGCAGCCCTGGAGAAGGGGACTACGAGCAATATTTC. As protein: CDSSPGEGDYEQYF.

The chain carries TRBV11-2 and TRBJ2-6, with TRBD1 matching over 8 bases. V dropped 7 bases and J dropped 0; count of bases not matched to a gene: 20. The CDR3 totals 21 residues. CDR1 and CDR2 (germline): SGHAT, FQNNGV. CDR3 region: CASIVRGDRGISLSGANVLTF. The CDR3, as DNA: TGTGCCAGCATCGTGAGGGGAGACAGGGGCATTTCCCTCTCTGGGGCCAACGTCCTGACTTTC. The whole variable domain, filled in from reference TRBV11-2 and TRBJ2-6, reads EAGVAQSPRYKIIEKRQSVAFWCNPISGHATLYWYQQILGQGPKLLIQFQNNGVVDDSQLPKDRFSAERLKGVDSTLKIQPAKLEDSAVYLCASIVRGDRGISLSGANVLTFGAGSRLTVL.

To note about this clonotype: The CDR3 carries no conserved terminal phenylalanine or tryptophan, so it likely arises from a read error. The DNA is omitted, as the CDR3 cannot be located on it reliably, and the CDR3 follows TCRdb's listing. V is TRBV12-3 or TRBV12-4 and J is TRBJ2-4; the table's D gene call, TRBD1, was not cross checked with the DNA. Inclusive of both ends, the CDR3 amounts to 17 amino acids. The CDR3 is CASSPGGRARAKNIHYL.

This rearrangement joins TRBV11-1 to TRBJ2-3; D may match TRBD1 or TRBD2 (5 bases each). The germline CDR1 and CDR2 sequences are SGHAT and FQDESV (reference sequence). CDR3 length: 19 residues. V lost 5 bases to trimming and J lost 8 bases, with 32 bases between them. In DNA form, the CDR3 reads TGTGCCAGCAGCACTGGGGGAAGCTCTGTTGGAGCCCGCAAAGGTACGCAGTATTTT. It encodes CASSTGGSSVGARKGTQYF.

Details on this clonotype: This likely comes from a read error, as the CDR3 has no conserved phenylalanine or tryptophan at its end. The chain is built from TRBV4-2 and TRBJ1-5, with a weak D call TRBD1 (5 bases). Germline V gene sequence: CDR1 LGHNA, CDR2 YNFKEQ. The CDR3 runs 14 residues. The CDR3 sequence is CASTQEWGPGPQHL. DNA of the CDR3: TGTGCCAGCACCCAAGAGTGGGGTCCAGGGCCACAGCATCTT.

CDR3 coding DNA: TGTGCCAGCAGCCGAGGCGCCAGGAGCCCCTTTGGCTACACCTTC. Protein: CASSRGARSPFGYTF. This rearrangement joins TRBV4-2 to TRBJ1-2; D remains unclear. The CDR3 has 15 residues. Germline values: CDR1 LGHNA, CDR2 YNFKEQ. V was pared by 4 bases and J by 7 bases, with 19 bases between.

Details on this clonotype: A read error is likely, as this CDR3 ends without the conserved phenylalanine or tryptophan. No DNA is shown, since the ends of the CDR3 on it are uncertain; the CDR3 is the one TCRdb lists. The rearrangement links TRBV11-1 to TRBJ2-1; the table's D call, TRBD1, has no DNA check behind it. CDR1 is SGHAT and CDR2 is FQDESV in the germline V gene (reference sequence). The CDR3 contains 16 residues when both ends are counted. CDR3 residues: CTSSPRVADSYNEQFY.

As for this clonotype: The final CDR3 position lacks the conserved phenylalanine or tryptophan, pointing to a likely read error. This chain links TRBV28 with TRBJ1-1; 9 positions agree with TRBD1. CDR3 length: 15 amino acids. The germline V gene encodes CDR1 MDHEN and CDR2 SYDVKM. The CDR3 DNA is TGTGTCAGCAGTTTAGCGGGACAGGGGAACACTGAAGCTTTCTCT. Protein product: CVSSLAGQGNTEAFS.

A remark on this clonotype: One end of the junction varies from germline; a read error may be responsible. The J gene is TRBJ2-7, the V gene TRBV4-2; the D is unclear. Germline CDR1 reads LGHNA; CDR2 reads YNFKEQ. The CDR3 extends over 15 amino acids. The CDR3, as DNA: TGTGCCGGCAGCCAAGCATGGTGCGGATCCTACGAGCAGTATTTC. Residues: CAGSQAWCGSYEQYF.

The chain has TRBV29-1 and TRBJ1-2; tentative D call: TRBD1 (5 bases). The CDR3 length is 18 residues. Germline CDR1 and CDR2: SQVTM and ANQGSEA. With 6 bases removed from V and 2 bases from J, the gap between germline ends came to 28 bases. This CDR3 is CSVGAPAGTQVANYGYTF. In nucleotides, the CDR3 is TGCAGCGTCGGGGCACCAGCAGGAACTCAAGTGGCCAACTATGGCTACACCTTC.

By share, this clonotype ranks as medium-sized (0.01 to 0.1%). The chain couples TRBV4-1 to TRBJ2-1, with D possibly TRBD2 on 6 matching bases. CDR3 length: 10 amino acids. V dropped 5 bases and J dropped 11 bases, with 7 bases sitting between them. The germline gives CDR1 MGHRA, CDR2 YSYEKL. CDR3 amino acids: CASSAGQQFF. The CDR3 nucleotides read TGCGCCAGCAGCGCGGGACAGCAGTTCTTC.

Regarding this clonotype: A much bigger clone sits one base away, suggesting this may be a read error. The chain employs TRBV7-2 and TRBJ2-2; a weak D match, TRBD2 (6 bases). Germline V CDR1 and CDR2: SGHTA, FQGNSA. The CDR3 extends over 14 amino acids. The CDR3 region is CASSLKRSGGELLF. The CDR3, as DNA: TGTGCCAGCAGCTTAAAAAGGTCGGGCGGGGAGCTGTTATTT.